These 26 T cell receptor beta chains came from one sample sequenced in a study of cytomegalovirus exposure and HLA in healthy donors. It was with 60 Vbeta and 13 Jbeta primers that the PCR ran. Sequencing was performed with immunoSEQ multiplex PCR; in TCRdb, only in-frame clones are kept and a portion is missing. Of 150,000 to 200,000 clones listed, roughly 85% are singletons. Sequencing input: PBMCs. These TCRs come from a man aged 18-30 years in good health and CMV-seropositive.

The chain carries TRBV14 and TRBJ1-6; D may be TRBD1 (6 bases). The germline gives CDR1 SGHDN, CDR2 FVKESK. CDR3 length: 15 residues. Trimming cost V 3 bases and J 5 bases, with 11 bases left between them. The DNA of the CDR3 is TGTGCCAGCAGCCATCCCAGGGGCAATAATTCACCCCTCCACTTT. Encoded protein: CASSHPRGNNSPLHF.

The chain uses TRBV10-2 and TRBJ1-1, with a weak D call TRBD1 (5 bases). Trimming cost V 3 bases and J 1 base, with 9 bases left between them. This CDR3 region has 14 residues. The V gene's germline CDR1 is WSHSY and CDR2 SAAADI. The CDR3 DNA reads as TGCGCCAGCAGTGATGTCGGGGGGAACACTGAAGCTTTCTTT. Protein: CASSDVGGNTEAFF.

The chain employs TRBV18 and TRBJ2-2; possibly TRBD1 for D (5 bases). V shed 3 bases and J shed 5 bases, with 10 bases lying between them. CDR3 length: 14 amino acids. Germline CDR1 is KGHSH and CDR2 is LQKENI. CDR3 in amino acids: CASSPQGKTGELFF. CDR3 DNA: TGTGCCAGCTCACCGCAGGGAAAAACCGGGGAGCTGTTTTTT.

The CDR3 region is CASSGQFNQPQHF. The CDR3 DNA reads TGTGCCAGCAGCGGACAGTTCAATCAGCCCCAGCATTTT. The chain is built from TRBV6-1 and TRBJ1-5; possible D gene TRBD1, 6 bases. The germline V gene encodes CDR1 MNHNS and CDR2 SASEGT. V was trimmed by 6 bases and J by 3 bases, leaving 9 bases between them. The CDR3 is made up of 13 amino acids.

The chain uses TRBV19 and TRBJ2-3; 9 bases align to TRBD1. V gave up 5 bases and J gave up 2 bases; unmatched junction bases: 17. This CDR3 has 19 amino acids. Germline-derived CDR1 and CDR2 are LNHDA and SQIVND (reference sequence). CDR3 bases: TGTGCCAGTAGTTGGAGAGGGACAGGGATGCCTAGGATCACAGATACGCAGTATTTT. Residues: CASSWRGTGMPRITDTQYF.

This rearrangement joins TRBV15 to TRBJ1-4; 8 bases fit TRBD1. V was clipped by 3 bases and J by 5 bases; unmatched bases: 8. CDR3 size: 16 residues. In germline, CDR1 is LNHNV, CDR2 YYDKDF (reference sequence). This CDR3 reads CATSRVGQGQNEKLFF. CDR3 coding DNA: TGTGCCACCAGCAGGGTTGGACAGGGACAAAATGAAAAACTGTTTTTT.

This chain joins TRBV5-1 and TRBJ2-1, with D possibly being TRBD2 (7 bases). V was pared by 0 bases and J by 6 bases, with 19 bases between. The CDR3 has 17 amino acids. CDR1 and CDR2 (germline): SGHRS, YFSETQ. The CDR3: CASSLVAGGGAFNEQFF. The CDR3 DNA follows: TGCGCCAGCAGCTTGGTTGCGGGCGGGGGCGCCTTCAATGAGCAGTTCTTC.

The V call is TRBV19, the J call TRBJ2-1; 8 bases agree with TRBD2. J was trimmed by 12 bases and V by 10 bases; bases with no gene match: 8. This CDR3 has 11 residues. Per the germline V gene, CDR1 is LNHDA and CDR2 is SQIVND (reference sequence). Here the CDR3 DNA reads TGTGCCACGGGCGGGGCGGGGGGGCAGTTCTTC. This sequence encodes CATGGAGGQFF.

The rearrangement joins TRBV27 to TRBJ2-2; D call uncertain. V lost 6 bases to trimming and J lost 0 bases, with 11 bases between them. Germline V CDR1 and CDR2: MNHEY, SMNVEV (reference sequence). This CDR3 region has 15 residues. The CDR3 nucleotides read TGTGCCAGCAGCGAGGAGTATTCGAACACCGGGGAGCTGTTTTTT. Translated, it gives CASSEEYSNTGELFF.

There are a few counts of this clone. The chain recombines TRBV6-6 with TRBJ1-2; the match to TRBD1 covers 7 bases. CDR1 MNHNY and CDR2 SVGAGI come from the germline V gene (reference sequence). The CDR3 length is 12 residues. V shed 6 bases and J 6 bases; nucleotides not matched to a gene: 4. CDR3 sequence: CASRSTGHGYTF. The CDR3 DNA sequence: TGTGCCAGCAGATCGACAGGGCATGGCTACACCTTC.

J is TRBJ1-5 and V is TRBV9; the D is unclear. Per germline, CDR1 SGDLS and CDR2 YYNGEE. V was clipped by 3 bases and J by 0 bases, with 7 bases between them. CDR3 length: 14 amino acids. CDR3 region: CASSAGNSNQPQHF. CDR3 in DNA: TGTGCCAGCAGCGCGGGGAATAGCAATCAGCCCCAGCATTTT.

This clone was seen a few times. The gene calls are TRBV5-6 and TRBJ2-7; D is undetermined. The germline CDR1 and CDR2 sequences are SGHDT and YYEEEE. This CDR3 has 11 amino acids. The germline V and J ends were trimmed by 4 bases and 4 bases, with 6 bases remaining between them. CDR3 DNA sequence: TGTGCCAGCAGCACCGCGTACGAGCAGTACTTC. This translates into CASSTAYEQYF.

Note on this clone: The germline gene is not matched at one end of the junction; a read error may be the cause. This chain connects TRBV7-7 to TRBJ1-1; D possibly corresponds to TRBD1 (6 bases). Germline-derived CDR1 and CDR2 are SSHAT and FNYEAQ (reference sequence). CDR3 size: 18 residues. For the CDR3, the DNA is TGTGCTAGCAGCCCTTATCCGGGACAAAAGATCGATAACACTGAAGCTTTCTTT. Translating gives CASSPYPGQKIDNTEAFF.

V usage is TRBV5-1 and J usage is TRBJ2-7, with D tentatively TRBD1 (5 bases). Germline CDR1 reads SGHRS; CDR2 reads YFSETQ. The CDR3 runs 13 residues. The ends were cut back, 2 bases at V and 2 bases at J, with 8 bases in the middle. This CDR3 reads CASSFRQPYEQYF. For the CDR3, the DNA is TGCGCCAGCAGCTTTAGACAGCCCTACGAGCAGTACTTC.

This chain uses TRBV6-5 with TRBJ2-7, with 7 positions matching TRBD1. CDR3 length: 14 residues. Germline CDR1 reads MNHEY; CDR2 reads SVGAGI. V lost 2 bases and J lost 3; bases outside the gene matches: 4. CDR3 DNA: TGTGCCAGCAGTTACAGGGGGCGTAACTACGAGCAGTACTTC. This encodes CASSYRGRNYEQYF.

The chain links TRBV5-6 to TRBJ2-1; D unclear. The germline gives CDR1 SGHDT, CDR2 YYEEEE. The CDR3 is made up of 12 amino acids. V was pared by 0 bases and J by 9 bases, with 7 bases between. CDR3 in amino acids: CASSLGGSEQFF. CDR3 in DNA: TGTGCCAGCAGCTTGGGAGGTAGTGAGCAGTTCTTC.

This CDR3 is CSVEAPGTSGGTDTQYF. As DNA, the CDR3 is TGCAGCGTTGAAGCCCCCGGGACTAGCGGGGGCACAGATACGCAGTATTTT. This rearrangement joins TRBV29-1 to TRBJ2-3; 13 bases are shared with TRBD2. Trimming took 1 base from V and 1 from J; bases not matched to a gene: 5. Germline V lookup: CDR1 SQVTM, CDR2 ANQGSEA. The CDR3 length is 17 residues.

The rearrangement links TRBV5-1 to TRBJ2-3; TRBD1 matches at 8 bases. The CDR3 has 16 amino acids. From germline, CDR1 is SGHRS and CDR2 YFSETQ. Germline trimming cut 4 bases from V and 3 bases from J; bases unmatched to any gene: 10. The DNA for the CDR3 is TGCGCCAGCAGCGCAGGACAGGGAATTAGGACAGATACGCAGTATTTT. Amino acids: CASSAGQGIRTDTQYF.

This clone was detected only once. The chain uses TRBV4-1 and TRBJ1-1, with D possibly matching TRBD1 (5 bases). The V gene lost 0 bases and the J gene lost 8 bases, with 16 bases spanning the gap. This CDR3 is 15 amino acids long. The germline V gene has CDR1 MGHRA and CDR2 YSYEKL. The CDR3, as DNA: TGCGCCAGCAGCCAAGAGGGGCGAGTGGCAGACGAAGCTTTCTTT. It yields the protein CASSQEGRVADEAFF.

This chain joins TRBV7-7 and TRBJ2-1, with 10 bases that match TRBD2. V lost 4 bases to trimming and J lost 7 bases; unmatched junction nucleotides: 7. The CDR3 has 15 amino acids. CDR1 is SSHAT, CDR2 FNYEAQ, per germline (reference sequence). The CDR3 DNA reads TGTGCCAGCAGCTCCAGCGGGGGGGCGAGGAATGAGCAGTTCTTC. Protein sequence: CASSSSGGARNEQFF.

The rearrangement uses TRBV5-1 and TRBJ2-4; 16 bases map to TRBD2. The CDR3 is made up of 20 amino acids. CDR1 and CDR2 from the germline V gene are SGHRS and YFSETQ. V was pared by 5 bases and J by 3 bases, with 14 bases of the junction left unmatched. The CDR3 DNA is TGCGCCAGCAGTACCCTTCCGGGACTAGCGGGGGGGCCGGTCAAAAACATTCAGTACTTC. Translation: CASSTLPGLAGGPVKNIQYF.

V is TRBV6-1 and J is TRBJ2-2; D possibly corresponds to TRBD2 (7 bases). The CDR3 runs to 14 residues. Germline loops: CDR1 MNHNS, CDR2 SASEGT. V lost 1 base and J 6 bases, leaving 9 bases between the germline ends. The CDR3 sequence is CASSEGGGAGELFF. CDR3 in DNA: TGTGCCAGCAGTGAAGGAGGGGGGGCCGGGGAGCTGTTTTTT.

The chain uses TRBV4-1 and TRBJ1-1, with 7 bases that match TRBD1. Unmatched junction bases numbered 6, after V lost 0 bases and J lost 2 bases. Germline V gene lookup returns CDR1 MGHRA and CDR2 YSYEKL. There are 16 residues in the CDR3. This CDR3 is CASSQDIGTENTEAFF. CDR3 coding DNA: TGCGCCAGCAGCCAAGATATCGGGACAGAAAACACTGAAGCTTTCTTT.

The chain uses TRBV5-6 and TRBJ2-3; TRBD1 aligns across 11 bases. J lost 6 bases, V lost 0 bases, and 15 bases had no gene match. Germline V gives CDR1 SGHDT, CDR2 YYEEEE. The CDR3 totals 19 residues. CDR3 bases: TGTGCCAGCAGCTTGGTTTTCGGACAGGGGGCTCTCCGCATCGATACGCAGTATTTT. Its translation is CASSLVFGQGALRIDTQYF.

This chain joins TRBV5-1 and TRBJ2-2; a weak D match, TRBD2 (6 bases). V was pared by 4 bases and J by 3 bases, with 13 bases between. The CDR3 length is 15 residues. Germline V CDR1 and CDR2: SGHRS, YFSETQ. The CDR3 nucleotides are TGCGCCAGCAGCGGGAGAACGGGAGACACCGGGGAGCTGTTTTTT. Translating it yields CASSGRTGDTGELFF.

The chain joins TRBV19 to TRBJ1-3, with D perhaps TRBD1 (6 bases). CDR3 length: 17 amino acids. V lost 3 bases, J lost 4 bases, and 19 bases lay in between. The V gene's germline CDR1 is LNHDA and CDR2 SQIVND (reference sequence). Here the CDR3 reads CASSMQGIRTPGNTIYF. The DNA of the CDR3 is TGTGCCAGTAGTATGCAGGGGATACGTACACCCGGAAACACCATATATTTT.